These 14 T cell receptor beta chains originate from one sample sequenced in a study of T cell responses to AZD1222 COVID-19 vaccine. The method was immunoSEQ multiplex PCR; TCRdb's version includes in-frame clones alone and lacks a portion of them. The sample records 95,000 to 150,000 clones, about 93% being singletons. This specimen consisted of peripheral blood, obtained 28 days after the second AZD1222 dose. Source of these receptors: an adult who received the AZD1222 COVID-19 vaccine.

The J gene is TRBJ2-7, the V gene TRBV5-1; D may be TRBD1 or TRBD2 (5 bases each). The CDR3 length is 15 residues. The V gene's germline CDR1 is SGHRS and CDR2 YFSETQ. V was trimmed by 8 bases and J by 7 bases, leaving 25 bases between them. The CDR3 sequence is CARNGPGTPTKEQYF. The CDR3 bases are TGCGCCAGAAACGGACCGGGGACGCCTACTAAGGAGCAGTACTTC.

The CDR3 is CASKELAGPPSTDTQYF. The CDR3 DNA reads TGCGCCAGCAAGGAACTAGCGGGGCCTCCTAGCACAGATACGCAGTATTTT. V gene TRBV5-1 combines with J gene TRBJ2-3, with 10 bases identical to TRBD2. The CDR3 length is 17 residues. The V segment lost 6 bases and the J segment 0 bases; nucleotides outside the gene matches: 10. CDR1 is SGHRS and CDR2 is YFSETQ in the germline V gene.

This chain joins TRBV7-2 and TRBJ1-1; 8 nucleotides match TRBD1. Germline V gives CDR1 SGHTA, CDR2 FQGNSA. The CDR3 spans 19 residues. J was trimmed by 4 bases and V by 0 bases; bases with no gene match: 16. The CDR3 DNA reads as TGTGCCAGCAGCTTAGCGCCGGGACAGGCTGGCGGGTCGACCACTGAAGCTTTCTTT. Its translation is CASSLAPGQAGGSTTEAFF.

The chain combines TRBV7-9 with TRBJ2-1; 9 bases match TRBD1. This CDR3 is built from 15 residues. CDR1 and CDR2 (germline): SEHNR, FQNEAQ (reference sequence). V lost 1 base to trimming and J lost 10 bases; unmatched junction nucleotides: 8. The CDR3 DNA reads as TGTGCCAGCAGCTTAGGGACAGGGGTGGGTGCCGAGCAGTTCTTC. It yields the protein CASSLGTGVGAEQFF.

The chain employs TRBV6-5 and TRBJ2-1; the D is unclear. The CDR3 runs 14 residues. V gave up 6 bases and J gave up 15 bases, with 24 bases separating them. Germline V lookup: CDR1 MNHEY, CDR2 SVGAGI. The CDR3 DNA sequence: TGTGCCAGCAGCTCGGTGGAAGTATCCTATCCTCCGTTCTTC. Translation gives CASSSVEVSYPPFF.

CDR3 region: CASSSNRDSTDTQYF. The CDR3, as DNA: TGTGCCAGCAGCTCTAACCGGGACAGCACAGATACGCAGTATTTT. This chain links TRBV7-3 with TRBJ2-3; D tentatively fits TRBD1 or TRBD2 (5 bases each). The length of the CDR3 is 15 residues. The germline V and J ends were trimmed by 4 bases and 0 bases, with 11 bases remaining between them. Germline V gene sequence: CDR1 SGHTA, CDR2 FQGTGA.

The sample holds one count of this clone. The rearrangement links TRBV4-3 to TRBJ2-2, with 9 bases identical to TRBD2. V dropped 1 base and J dropped 6; count of bases not matched to a gene: 6. There are 16 residues in the CDR3. In germline, CDR1 is LGHNA, CDR2 YSLEER. The CDR3, as DNA: TGCGCCAGCAGCCAAGGACTAGCGGATTACTCCGGGGAGCTGTTTTTT. Its protein product is CASSQGLADYSGELFF.

This clone occurred a few times. The rearrangement links TRBV30 to TRBJ1-6, with a weak D call TRBD1 (5 bases). V was cut by 4 bases and J by 4 bases, with 14 bases left in between. The CDR3 has 15 amino acids. CDR1 is GTSNPN, CDR2 SVGIG, per germline (reference sequence). CDR3 in DNA: TGTGCCTGGATTAACCGGGGGATGTATAATTCACCCCTCCACTTT. Translating it yields CAWINRGMYNSPLHF.

The genes are TRBV6-5 and TRBJ1-1; 7 bases align to TRBD1. CDR3 length equals 14 residues. Germline CDR1 is MNHEY and CDR2 is SVGAGI. The J segment lost 1 base and the V segment lost 5 bases, leaving 4 bases of the junction unmatched. CDR3 amino acids: CASSPGQPNTEAFF. The CDR3 DNA reads as TGTGCCAGCAGTCCGGGACAGCCGAACACTGAAGCTTTCTTT.

V usage is TRBV7-9 and J usage is TRBJ2-5; D is unclear. Germline V gene data show CDR1 as SEHNR and CDR2 as FQNEAQ (reference sequence). Trimming took off 5 bases at V and 7 bases at J, with 14 bases between the two ends. This CDR3 spans 13 amino acids. CDR3 nucleotides: TGTGCCAGCAGCCTGGCCGTCGACCGGACCCAGTACTTC. Translated: CASSLAVDRTQYF. Using reference TRBV7-9 and TRBJ2-5 for the parts outside the CDR3, the full variable domain is DTGVSQNPRHKITKRGQNVTFRCDPISEHNRLYWYRQTLGQGPEFLTYFQNEAQLEKSRLLSDRFSAERPKGSFSTLEIQRTEQGDSAMYLCASSLAVDRTQYFGPGTRLLVL.

The CDR3 loop reads CASSVGVWNEQFF. The DNA of the CDR3 is TGTGCCAGCAGCGTAGGGGTATGGAATGAGCAGTTCTTC. The chain uses TRBV9 and TRBJ2-1, with D uncertain. The germline V gene has CDR1 SGDLS and CDR2 YYNGEE. There are 13 residues in the CDR3. V lost 0 bases and J 7 bases, leaving 8 bases between the germline ends.

This clone occurred a few times. The V gene is TRBV3-1 (or the pseudogene TRBV3-2), the J gene TRBJ1-1, with D tentatively TRBD1 (5 bases). Trimming stripped 2 bases from V and 4 bases from J, with 11 bases between. The germline V gene has CDR1 LGHDT and CDR2 YNNKEL (reference sequence). The CDR3 is made up of 14 amino acids. In DNA form, the CDR3 reads TGTGCCAGCAGCCAAAGGGGTTCCAGCACTGAAGCTTTCTTT. Its translation is CASSQRGSSTEAFF.

This rearrangement joins TRBV5-1 to TRBJ1-2; D gene uncertain. Germline V gene data show CDR1 as SGHRS and CDR2 as YFSETQ. The V end lost 4 bases, the J end lost 1 base, and 14 bases lay between the germline ends. The length of the CDR3 is 15 residues. The DNA of the CDR3 is TGCGCCAGCAGCACCGACGGAAACTATAACTATGGCTACACCTTC. Translating it yields CASSTDGNYNYGYTF.

This sequence joins TRBV5-5 and TRBJ1-4, with D possibly matching TRBD1 (6 bases). V lost 1 base, J lost 8 bases, and 12 bases lay in between. CDR3 length equals 14 residues. Germline assignment: CDR1 SGHKS and CDR2 YYEKEE (reference sequence). Here the CDR3 reads CASSLYRAREKLFF. The CDR3 bases are TGTGCCAGCAGCTTGTACAGGGCGAGGGAAAAACTGTTTTTT.